This is a list of T cell receptor beta chains from one sample in a study of T cells in AML relapse after transplant. TCRdb re-called the PCR reads through MiXCR, storing one row per CDR3 protein. The sample includes some 3,500 distinct CDR3 sequences, about 10% of them seen just once. The source material was bone marrow, either the whole sample or a sorted T cell fraction (not recorded which), sampled in complete remission. The receptors shown here come from a human donor who had a stem cell transplant for acute myeloid leukemia. Certain T cells may be donor cells from the graft. CDR3s leave out the opening cysteine and the closing phenylalanine or tryptophan. Each record gives: V gene, CDR3 protein.

>TRBV5-1
ASSRRQGVAGELF
>TRBV5-4
ASSSSTSGGATGELF
>TRBV15
ATSRDRVEPQH
>TRBV5-1
ASQAAGAPVDTQY
>TRBV11-2
ASSGGAGVNNEQF
>TRBV2
ARGPSGFANTGELF
>TRBV7-2
ASSLDFLPLH
>TRBV7-9
ASSLPPGQGDEQY
>TRBV10-3
AISERADSSGANVLT
>TRBV6-2/TRBV6-3
ASSGTGQNIQY
>TRBV4-3
ASSTYRGPHTGLLYGYT
>TRBV7-9
ASSSYRDRADGYT
>TRBV5-1
ASSGGTGTRNTEAF
>TRBV13
ASSRGKGWTEAF
>TRBV7-3
ASSLIAGVRGELF
>TRBV7-9
ASSDPLYEQY
>TRBV4-3
ASSHAISAGYEQY
>TRBV12-3/TRBV12-4
ASGRGWGDQETQY
>TRBV29-1
SVYNGNTIY
>TRBV7-2
ASSPDRRSYEQY
>TRBV20-1
SATAGTGNTEAF
>TRBV4-2
ASSQDLGLAGGYEQY
>TRBV5-1
ASRLDRGAGNTIY
>TRBV27
ASSGGGGGNRTDTQY
>TRBV5-1
ASSYGQPGELF
>TRBV5-1
ASSGGQGNVGTEAF
>TRBV12-3/TRBV12-4
ASSPGQFVSTDTQY
>TRBV12-3/TRBV12-4
ASRELAGGLDTQY
>TRBV7-2
ASSSPDRRTYEQY
>TRBV29-1
SVGLAGGDNEQF
>TRBV11-1
ASSLALITSGGWDEQF
>TRBV5-6
ASSRGWGDEQF
>TRBV18
ASSPTGTEAF
>TRBV27
ASSLSKGGLGTDTQY
>TRBV29-1
SHRTGTGGREAF
>TRBV4-1
ASSLIGGPDTQY
>TRBV4-3
ASSQGGLANTGELF
>TRBV18
ASSPPARDDTGELF
>TRBV4-3
ASSQGTGTYEQY
>TRBV12-5
ASGLISGTFSPLH
>TRBV4-1
ASSQDYLNEQF
>TRBV27
ASRPGTGGANGYT
>TRBV12-3/TRBV12-4
ASSLGQGNGEQF
>TRBV20-1
SARSSGVNSNQPQH
>TRBV7-2
ASSLGAYNEQF
>TRBV5-5
ASSLDLAGSYEQY
>TRBV20-1
SARVGGDIMNTEAF